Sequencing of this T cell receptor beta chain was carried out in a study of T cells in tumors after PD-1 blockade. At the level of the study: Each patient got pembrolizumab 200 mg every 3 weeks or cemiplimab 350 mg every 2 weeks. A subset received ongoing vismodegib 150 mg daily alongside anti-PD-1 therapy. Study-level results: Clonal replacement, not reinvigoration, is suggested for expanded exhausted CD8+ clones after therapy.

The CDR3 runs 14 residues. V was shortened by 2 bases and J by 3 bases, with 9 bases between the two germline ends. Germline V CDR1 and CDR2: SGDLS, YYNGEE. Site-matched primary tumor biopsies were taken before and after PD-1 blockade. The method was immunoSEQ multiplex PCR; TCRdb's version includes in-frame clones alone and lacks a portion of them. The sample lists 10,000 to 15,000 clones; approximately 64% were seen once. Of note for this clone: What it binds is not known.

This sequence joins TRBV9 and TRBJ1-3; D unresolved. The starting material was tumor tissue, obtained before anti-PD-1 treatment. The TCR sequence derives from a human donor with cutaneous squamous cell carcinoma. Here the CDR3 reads CASSVRGGGNTIYF. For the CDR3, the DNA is TGTGCCAGCAGCGTCCGGGGAGGTGGAAACACCATATATTTT.